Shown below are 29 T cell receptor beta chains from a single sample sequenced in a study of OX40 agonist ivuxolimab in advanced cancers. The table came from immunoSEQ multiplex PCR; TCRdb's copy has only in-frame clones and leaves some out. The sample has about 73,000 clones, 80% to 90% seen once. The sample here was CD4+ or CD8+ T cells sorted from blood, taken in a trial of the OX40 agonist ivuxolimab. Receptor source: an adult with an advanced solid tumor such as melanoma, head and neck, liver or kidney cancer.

The CDR3 here is CASRSRTGLGTEAFF. CDR3 DNA: TGTGCCAGCAGATCCAGGACAGGGCTGGGGACTGAAGCTTTCTTT. The V call is TRBV2, the J call TRBJ1-1; TRBD1 matches at 8 bases. The ends lost 6 bases at V and 5 bases at J; junction bases unmatched: 11. Germline-derived CDR1 and CDR2 are SNHLY and FYNNEI. The CDR3 is made up of 15 amino acids.

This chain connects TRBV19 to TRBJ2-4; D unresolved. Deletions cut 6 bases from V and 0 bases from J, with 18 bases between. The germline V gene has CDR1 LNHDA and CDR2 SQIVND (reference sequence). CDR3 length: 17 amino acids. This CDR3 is CASSLTWDDLAKNIQYF. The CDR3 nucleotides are TGTGCCAGTAGCTTGACGTGGGATGACCTAGCCAAAAACATTCAGTACTTC.

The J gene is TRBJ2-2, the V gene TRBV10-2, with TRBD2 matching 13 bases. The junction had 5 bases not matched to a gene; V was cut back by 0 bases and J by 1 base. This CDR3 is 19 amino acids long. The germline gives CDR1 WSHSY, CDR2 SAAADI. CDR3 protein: CASSESGLAGVGNTGELFF. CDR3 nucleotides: TGCGCCAGCAGTGAGTCAGGACTAGCGGGAGTGGGGAACACCGGGGAGCTGTTTTTT.

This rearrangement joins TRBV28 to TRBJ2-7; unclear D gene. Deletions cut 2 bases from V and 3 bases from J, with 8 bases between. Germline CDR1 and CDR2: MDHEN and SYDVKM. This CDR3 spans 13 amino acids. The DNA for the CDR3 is TGTGCCAGCAGTTTAGCCCAGAGCTACGAGCAGTACTTC. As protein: CASSLAQSYEQYF.

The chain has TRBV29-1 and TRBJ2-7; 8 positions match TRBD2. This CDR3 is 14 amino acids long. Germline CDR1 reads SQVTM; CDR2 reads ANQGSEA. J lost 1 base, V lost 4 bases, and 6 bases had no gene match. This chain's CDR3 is CSVVAGTSSYEQYF. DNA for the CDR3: TGCAGCGTTGTAGCCGGGACTAGTTCCTACGAGCAGTACTTC.

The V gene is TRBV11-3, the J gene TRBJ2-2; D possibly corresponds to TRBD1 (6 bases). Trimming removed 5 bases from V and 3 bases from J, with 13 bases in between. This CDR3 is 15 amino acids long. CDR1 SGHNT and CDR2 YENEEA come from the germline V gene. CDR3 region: CASSARTVHTGELFF. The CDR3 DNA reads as TGTGCCAGCAGCGCGAGGACAGTCCACACCGGGGAGCTGTTTTTT.

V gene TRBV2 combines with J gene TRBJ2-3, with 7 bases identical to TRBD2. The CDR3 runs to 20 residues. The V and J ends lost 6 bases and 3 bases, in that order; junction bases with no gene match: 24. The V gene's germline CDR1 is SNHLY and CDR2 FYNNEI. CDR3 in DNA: TGTGCCAGCAGCCGCTTGGGGGGGGAGGCTAGCGGAGGCTCGACAGATACGCAGTATTTT. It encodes CASSRLGGEASGGSTDTQYF.

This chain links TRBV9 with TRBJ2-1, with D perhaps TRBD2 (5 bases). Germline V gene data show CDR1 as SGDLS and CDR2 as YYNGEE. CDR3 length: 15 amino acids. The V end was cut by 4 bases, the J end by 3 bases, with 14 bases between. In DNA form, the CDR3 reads TGTGCCAGCAGCCCGACTTTGAGGGACTACAATGAGCAGTTCTTC. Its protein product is CASSPTLRDYNEQFF.

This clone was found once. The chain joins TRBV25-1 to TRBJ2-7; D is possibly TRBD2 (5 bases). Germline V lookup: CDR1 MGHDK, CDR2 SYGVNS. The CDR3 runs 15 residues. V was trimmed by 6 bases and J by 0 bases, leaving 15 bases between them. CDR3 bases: TGTGCCAGCAGCTCCGGGCCGGGGAGCTCCTACGAGCAGTACTTC. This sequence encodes CASSSGPGSSYEQYF.

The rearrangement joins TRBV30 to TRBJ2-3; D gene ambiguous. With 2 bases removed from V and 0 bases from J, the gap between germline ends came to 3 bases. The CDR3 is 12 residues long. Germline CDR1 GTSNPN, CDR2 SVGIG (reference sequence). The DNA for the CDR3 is TGTGCCTGGAGTCGCAGCACAGATACGCAGTATTTT. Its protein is CAWSRSTDTQYF.

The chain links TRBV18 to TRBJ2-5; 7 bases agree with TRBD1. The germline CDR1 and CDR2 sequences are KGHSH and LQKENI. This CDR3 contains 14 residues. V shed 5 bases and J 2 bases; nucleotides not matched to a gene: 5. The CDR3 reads CASSIHRGQETQYF. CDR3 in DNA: TGTGCCAGCTCAATACACAGGGGTCAAGAGACCCAGTACTTC.

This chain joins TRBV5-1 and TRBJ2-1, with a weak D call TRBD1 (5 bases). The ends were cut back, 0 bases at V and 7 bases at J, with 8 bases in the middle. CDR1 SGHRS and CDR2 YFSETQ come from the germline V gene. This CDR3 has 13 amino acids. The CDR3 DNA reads TGCGCCAGCAGCTTGGAGGGGTGGAATGAGCAGTTCTTC. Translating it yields CASSLEGWNEQFF.

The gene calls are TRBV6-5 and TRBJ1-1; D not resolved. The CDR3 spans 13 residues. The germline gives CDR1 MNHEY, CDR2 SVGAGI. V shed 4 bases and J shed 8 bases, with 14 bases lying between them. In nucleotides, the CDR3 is TGTGCCAGCAGTTTTACAACCCTGGCAGAAGCTTTCTTT. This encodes CASSFTTLAEAFF.

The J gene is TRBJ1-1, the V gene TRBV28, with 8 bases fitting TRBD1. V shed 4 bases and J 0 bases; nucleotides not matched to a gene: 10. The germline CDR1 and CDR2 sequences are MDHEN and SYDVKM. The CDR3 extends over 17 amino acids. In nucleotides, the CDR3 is TGTGCCAGCAGTTCTTTCAACAGGGGGGGGGTGAACACTGAAGCTTTCTTT. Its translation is CASSSFNRGGVNTEAFF.

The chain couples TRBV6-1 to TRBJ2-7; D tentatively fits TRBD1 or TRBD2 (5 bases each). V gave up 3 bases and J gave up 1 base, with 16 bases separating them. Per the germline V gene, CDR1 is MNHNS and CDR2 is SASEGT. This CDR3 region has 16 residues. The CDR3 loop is CASSDSGTKVSYEQYF. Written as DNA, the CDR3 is TGTGCCAGCAGTGATTCGGGGACGAAGGTATCCTACGAGCAGTACTTC.

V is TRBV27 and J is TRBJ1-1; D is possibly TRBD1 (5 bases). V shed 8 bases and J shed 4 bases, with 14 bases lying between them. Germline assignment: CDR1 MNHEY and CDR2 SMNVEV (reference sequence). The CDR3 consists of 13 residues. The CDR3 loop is CASRAGLGTEAFF. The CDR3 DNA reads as TGTGCCAGCCGTGCAGGGTTAGGCACTGAAGCTTTCTTT.

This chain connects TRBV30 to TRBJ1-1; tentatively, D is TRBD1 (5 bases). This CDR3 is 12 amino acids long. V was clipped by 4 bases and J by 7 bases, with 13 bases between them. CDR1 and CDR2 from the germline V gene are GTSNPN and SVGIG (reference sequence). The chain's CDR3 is CAWNPSGGEAFF. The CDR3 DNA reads TGTGCCTGGAATCCTTCCGGGGGTGAAGCTTTCTTT.

This CDR3 reads CASSSQINDTQYF. As DNA, the CDR3 is TGTGCCAGCAGCTCCCAAATAAATGATACGCAGTATTTT. The chain carries TRBV28 and TRBJ2-3; unclear D gene. The CDR3 runs 13 residues. The germline V gene encodes CDR1 MDHEN and CDR2 SYDVKM. Trimming cost V 6 bases and J 6 bases, with 13 bases left between them.

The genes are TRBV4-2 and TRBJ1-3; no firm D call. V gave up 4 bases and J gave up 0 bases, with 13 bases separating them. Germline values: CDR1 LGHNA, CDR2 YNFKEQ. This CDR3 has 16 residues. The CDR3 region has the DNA TGTGCCAGCAGCCCTTGGGGTTTGGGCTCTGGAAACACCATATATTTT. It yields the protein CASSPWGLGSGNTIYF.

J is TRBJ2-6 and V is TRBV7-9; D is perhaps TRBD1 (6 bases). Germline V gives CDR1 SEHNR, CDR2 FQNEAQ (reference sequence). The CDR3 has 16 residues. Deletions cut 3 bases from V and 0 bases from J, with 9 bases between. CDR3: CASSFRGISGANVLTF. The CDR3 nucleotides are TGTGCCAGCAGCTTCAGGGGTATCTCTGGGGCCAACGTCCTGACTTTC.

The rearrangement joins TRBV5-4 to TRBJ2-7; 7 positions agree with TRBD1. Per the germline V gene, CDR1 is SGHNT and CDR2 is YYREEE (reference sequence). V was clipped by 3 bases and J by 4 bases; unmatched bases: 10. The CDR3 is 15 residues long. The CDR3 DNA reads TGTGCCAGCAGCTCCAGGGCGAACAGGGGTTACGAGCAGTACTTC. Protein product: CASSSRANRGYEQYF.

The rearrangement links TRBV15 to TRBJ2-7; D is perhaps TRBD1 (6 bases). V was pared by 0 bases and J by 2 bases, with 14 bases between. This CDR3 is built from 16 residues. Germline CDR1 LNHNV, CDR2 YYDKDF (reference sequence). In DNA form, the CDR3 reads TGTGCCACCAGCAGAGATTCGGGCACAGGGACCTACGAGCAGTACTTC. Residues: CATSRDSGTGTYEQYF.

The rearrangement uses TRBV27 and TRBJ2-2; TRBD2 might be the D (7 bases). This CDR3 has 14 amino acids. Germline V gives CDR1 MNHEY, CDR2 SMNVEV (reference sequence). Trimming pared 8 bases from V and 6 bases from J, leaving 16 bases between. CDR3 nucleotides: TGTGCCAGCTCCCGGGGGCGGGAGTCCGGGGAGCTGTTTTTT. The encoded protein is CASSRGRESGELFF.

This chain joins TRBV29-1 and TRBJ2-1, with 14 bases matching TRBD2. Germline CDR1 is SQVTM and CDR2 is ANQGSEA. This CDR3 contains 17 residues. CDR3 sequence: CTGPGLAGESLCGEQFF. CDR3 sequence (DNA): TGCACCGGCCCGGGACTAGCGGGAGAGTCCTTGTGTGGTGAGCAGTTCTTC.

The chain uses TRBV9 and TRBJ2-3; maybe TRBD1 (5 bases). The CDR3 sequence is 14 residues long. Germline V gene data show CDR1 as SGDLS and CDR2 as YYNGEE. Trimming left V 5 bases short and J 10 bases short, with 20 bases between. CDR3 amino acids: CASRSTGDPTPQYF. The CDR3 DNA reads TGTGCCAGCAGATCTACAGGAGACCCGACTCCGCAGTATTTT.

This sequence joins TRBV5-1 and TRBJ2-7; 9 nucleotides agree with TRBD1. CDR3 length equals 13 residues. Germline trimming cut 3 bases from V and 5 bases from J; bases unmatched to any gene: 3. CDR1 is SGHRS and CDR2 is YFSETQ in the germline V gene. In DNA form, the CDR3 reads TGCGCCAGCAGCTGGGACAGGGTGCACGAGCAGTACTTC. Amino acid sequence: CASSWDRVHEQYF. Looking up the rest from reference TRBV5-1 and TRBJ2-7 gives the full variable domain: KAGVTQTPRYLIKTRGQQVTLSCSPISGHRSVSWYQQTPGQGLQFLFEYFSETQRNKGNFPGRFSGRQFSNSRSEMNVSTLELGDSALYLCASSWDRVHEQYFGPGTRLTVT.

In DNA form, the CDR3 reads TGTGCCTGGAGCGACACGGACAGGGAGAAGTACGAGCAGTACTTC. This sequence encodes CAWSDTDREKYEQYF. The J gene is TRBJ2-7, the V gene TRBV30, with 8 positions matching TRBD1. This CDR3 contains 15 residues. J gave up 4 bases and V 3 bases, and 11 bases lay outside the gene matches. Germline lookup yields CDR1 GTSNPN and CDR2 SVGIG (reference sequence).

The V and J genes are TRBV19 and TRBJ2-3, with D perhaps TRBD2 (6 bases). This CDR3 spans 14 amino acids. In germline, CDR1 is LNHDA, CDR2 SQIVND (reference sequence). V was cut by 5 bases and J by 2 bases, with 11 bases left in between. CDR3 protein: CASSRAGPTDTQYF. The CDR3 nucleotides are TGTGCCAGTAGTCGGGCGGGACCCACAGATACGCAGTATTTT. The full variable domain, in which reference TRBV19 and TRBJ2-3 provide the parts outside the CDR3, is DGGITQSPKYLFRKEGQNVTLSCEQNLNHDAMYWYRQDPGQGLRLIYYSQIVNDFQKGDIAEGYSVSREKKESFPLTVTSAQKNPTAFYLCASSRAGPTDTQYFGPGTRLTVL.

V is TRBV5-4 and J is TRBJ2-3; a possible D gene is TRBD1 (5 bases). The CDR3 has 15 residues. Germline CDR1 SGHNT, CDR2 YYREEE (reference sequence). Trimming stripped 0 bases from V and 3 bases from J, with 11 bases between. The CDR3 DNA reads TGTGCCAGCAGCTTGGAGGGGCTGGGGACAGATACGCAGTATTTT. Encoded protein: CASSLEGLGTDTQYF. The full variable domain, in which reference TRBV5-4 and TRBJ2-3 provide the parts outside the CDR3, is ETGVTQSPTHLIKTRGQQVTLRCSSQSGHNTVSWYQQALGQGPQFIFQYYREEENGRGNFPPRFSGLQFPNYSSELNVNALELDDSALYLCASSLEGLGTDTQYFGPGTRLTVL.